The clone carrying this T cell receptor (beta chain) was counted ten times or more. This specimen comes from a study of regulatory T cells in long-lasting Graves disease. With 0 bases removed from V and 0 bases from J, the gap between germline ends came to 9 bases. The CDR3 loop spans 15 amino acids. Germline CDR1 and CDR2: GTSNPN and SVGIG (reference sequence). In building TCR beta libraries, iRepertoire HTBI primers were used together with Arm-PCR of CDR3 regions. TCRdb recomputed calls from the multiplex PCR reads with MiXCR, one row per CDR3 protein. Of roughly 440,000 distinct CDR3 sequences detected, over 15% appear once; the ten largest clones hold about 23%. The time point: newly diagnosed GD, antithyroid drugs for less than 3 months. PBMCs were the source of the RNA used for TCR sequencing. The sample was also linked to a second study, of T cells in Graves' hyperthyroidism and ophthalmopathy.

This TCR came from a woman under 30 with Graves disease. The rearrangement links TRBV30 to TRBJ1-5; the D is unclear. Sequencing was performed on peripheral blood mononuclear cells (PBMCs), taken at new diagnosis, from a patient treated with antithyroid drugs. DNA of the CDR3: TGTGCCTGGAGTGTCGGCAGTAATAGCAATCAGCCCCAGCATTTT. This gives the protein CAWSVGSNSNQPQHF.